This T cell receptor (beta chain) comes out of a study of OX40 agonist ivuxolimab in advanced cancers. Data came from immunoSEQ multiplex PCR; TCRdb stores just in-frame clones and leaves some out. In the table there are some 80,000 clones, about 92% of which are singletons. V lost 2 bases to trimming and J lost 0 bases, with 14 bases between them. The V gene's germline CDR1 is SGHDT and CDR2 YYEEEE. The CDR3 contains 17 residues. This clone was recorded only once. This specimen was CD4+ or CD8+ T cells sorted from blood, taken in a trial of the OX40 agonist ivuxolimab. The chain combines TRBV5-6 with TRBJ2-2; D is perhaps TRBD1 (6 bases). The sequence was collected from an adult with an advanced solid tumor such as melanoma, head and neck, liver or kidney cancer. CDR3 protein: CASSLGRGPANTGELFF. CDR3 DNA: TGTGCCAGCAGCTTAGGCAGGGGACCAGCGAACACCGGGGAGCTGTTTTTT. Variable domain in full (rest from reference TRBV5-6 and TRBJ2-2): DAGVTQSPTHLIKTRGQQVTLRCSPKSGHDTVSWYQQALGQGPQFIFQYYEEEERQRGNFPDRFSGHQFPNYSSELNVNALLLGDSALYLCASSLGRGPANTGELFFGEGSRLTVL.